This T cell receptor (beta chain) emerged from a study of blood T cell repertoires in COVID-19. Trimming at V came to 4 bases and at J to 4 bases, leaving 5 bases not matched to a gene. The germline CDR1 and CDR2 sequences are PRHDT and FYEKMQ (reference sequence). The CDR3 has 16 amino acids. Generated by immunoSEQ multiplex PCR, the TCRdb table keeps only in-frame clones and is missing some. The profile covers approximately 240,000 clones, with 70% to 90% appearing a single time and approximately 2.2% taken by the ten largest. The V gene is TRBV13, the J gene TRBJ2-1, with 12 bases aligning to TRBD2. The material sequenced was peripheral blood. The sequence derives from a middle-aged woman who had recovered from COVID-19. This CDR3 reads CASSWPLAGGYNEQFF. The CDR3 region has the DNA TGTGCCAGCAGCTGGCCGCTAGCGGGGGGGTACAATGAGCAGTTCTTC.